The 17 T cell receptor beta chains below were found in one sample sequenced in a study of shared clonotypes between healthy human individuals. Produced via immunoSEQ multiplex PCR; TCRdb's table is partial and in-frame only. The sample lists 760,000 or so clones, 96% occurring once. Naive CD8 cells were CD45RO-negative, positively selected for CCR7, excluding terminally differentiated effector memory CD45RA+ cells. The source material was naive CD8+ T cells sorted from blood. The origin of the receptors is a man under 40 in good health.

The chain recombines TRBV5-8 with TRBJ1-1, with a tentative D call TRBD1 (5 bases). The CDR3 totals 15 residues. CDR1 and CDR2 from the germline V gene are SGHTS and YDEGEE. Deletions cut 0 bases from V and 4 bases from J, with 13 bases between. CDR3 region: CASSLDRGWSTEAFF. CDR3 sequence (DNA): TGTGCCAGCAGCTTGGATAGGGGATGGAGCACTGAAGCTTTCTTT. Drawing the rest from reference TRBV5-8 and TRBJ1-1, the complete variable domain is EAGVTQSPTHLIKTRGQQATLRCSPISGHTSVYWYQQALGLGLQFLLWYDEGEERNRGNFPPRFSGRQFPNYSSELNVNALELEDSALYLCASSLDRGWSTEAFFGQGTRLTVV.

The CDR3 region is CASSLEDGGGYTF. In DNA, the CDR3 is TGCGCCAGCAGCTTGGAAGACGGGGGAGGCTACACCTTC. This chain connects TRBV5-1 to TRBJ1-2; TRBD1 might be the D (5 bases). Trimming shortened V by 0 bases and J by 8 bases, and 11 bases separated the two germline ends. Germline CDR1 SGHRS, CDR2 YFSETQ. The CDR3 has 13 amino acids.

V gene TRBV7-9 combines with J gene TRBJ2-2, with D tentatively TRBD2 (6 bases). This CDR3 spans 14 amino acids. The germline gives CDR1 SEHNR, CDR2 FQNEAQ (reference sequence). Trimming cost V 5 bases and J 7 bases, with 14 bases left between them. CDR3 sequence: CASSPTLGGGELFF. CDR3 DNA sequence: TGTGCCAGCAGCCCGACTTTGGGGGGCGGGGAGCTGTTTTTT.

The gene calls are TRBV5-5 and TRBJ2-7, with D tentatively TRBD1 (5 bases). V lost 2 bases and J 4 bases, leaving 16 bases between the germline ends. Germline V lookup: CDR1 SGHKS, CDR2 YYEKEE (reference sequence). This CDR3 has 15 residues. The CDR3 loop is CASSFFLDSEYEQYF. In DNA form, the CDR3 reads TGTGCCAGCAGCTTTTTTCTAGACAGCGAATACGAGCAGTACTTC.

A remark on this clone: Different DNA sequences within this sample yield the same CDR3. The chain employs TRBV7-2 and TRBJ2-3, with unresolved D. In germline, CDR1 is SGHTA, CDR2 FQGNSA. V lost 4 bases and J 2 bases, leaving 7 bases between the germline ends. CDR3 length: 13 amino acids. The CDR3 loop reads CASSSDPTDTQYF. In nucleotides, the CDR3 is TGTGCCAGCAGCTCGGATCCCACAGATACGCAGTATTTT. Using reference TRBV7-2 and TRBJ2-3 for the parts outside the CDR3, the full variable domain is GAGVSQSPSNKVTEKGKDVELRCDPISGHTALYWYRQSLGQGLEFLIYFQGNSAPDKSGLPSDRFSAERTGGSVSTLTIQRTQQEDSAVYLCASSSDPTDTQYFGPGTRLTVL.

V is TRBV27 and J is TRBJ1-4, with TRBD1 identical over 7 bases. CDR1 is MNHEY, CDR2 SMNVEV, per germline (reference sequence). Trimming at V came to 8 bases and at J to 7 bases, leaving 19 bases not matched to a gene. The CDR3 consists of 17 residues. This CDR3 reads CASRPRGQTVVFEKLFF. CDR3 sequence (DNA): TGTGCCAGCCGTCCGAGGGGGCAAACTGTGGTCTTTGAAAAACTGTTTTTT.

The V call is TRBV28, the J call TRBJ2-1, with 10 bases identical to TRBD2. CDR1 MDHEN and CDR2 SYDVKM come from the germline V gene. CDR3 length: 18 amino acids. The junction had 16 bases not matched to a gene; V was cut back by 2 bases and J by 9 bases. The CDR3 is CASSLRSSGSQYYGEQFF. For the CDR3, the DNA is TGTGCCAGCAGTTTAAGGTCTAGCGGGAGTCAGTACTATGGTGAGCAGTTCTTC.

The chain carries TRBV27 and TRBJ2-7, with a weak D call TRBD1 (6 bases). CDR3 length equals 14 residues. Germline lookup yields CDR1 MNHEY and CDR2 SMNVEV (reference sequence). V was clipped by 3 bases and J by 3 bases, with 12 bases between them. As DNA, the CDR3 is TGTGCCAGCAGTTTGGGACATCGTTTCTACGAGCAGTACTTC. Protein sequence: CASSLGHRFYEQYF.

This chain uses TRBV6-1 with TRBJ2-7, with a possible D match to TRBD2 (5 bases). CDR1 and CDR2 (germline): MNHNS, SASEGT. Trimming removed 1 base at V and 2 bases at J, with 9 bases between. The CDR3 length is 14 residues. This CDR3 reads CASSEGTDTYEQYF. The CDR3, as DNA: TGTGCCAGCAGTGAAGGGACTGATACCTACGAGCAGTACTTC.

This sequence joins TRBV2 and TRBJ2-2; 13 bases align to TRBD2. Germline V CDR1 and CDR2: SNHLY, FYNNEI. CDR3 length: 15 residues. With 8 bases clipped from V and 5 bases from J, the junction kept 5 bases outside the gene matches. This CDR3 is CASLKGLAGTGELFF. The DNA of the CDR3 is TGTGCCAGCCTCAAGGGACTAGCGGGAACCGGGGAGCTGTTTTTT.

J is TRBJ1-2 and V is TRBV5-6; possible D gene TRBD1, 5 bases. Germline V gene data show CDR1 as SGHDT and CDR2 as YYEEEE. Between the trimmed V and J ends, which lost 3 bases and 0 bases, there was a span of 18 bases. The CDR3 loop spans 17 amino acids. DNA of the CDR3: TGTGCCAGCAGCTACGCGCGGGGGACGGATCCTAACTATGGCTACACCTTC. It is translated as CASSYARGTDPNYGYTF.

This chain joins TRBV28 and TRBJ2-1; 10 nucleotides line up with TRBD2. Germline CDR1 MDHEN, CDR2 SYDVKM. This CDR3 has 15 residues. The ends lost 6 bases at V and 1 base at J; junction bases unmatched: 3. As DNA, the CDR3 is TGTGCCAGCAGCGGACTAGCGGAATCCTACAATGAGCAGTTCTTC. Its protein is CASSGLAESYNEQFF.

The rearrangement joins TRBV7-9 to TRBJ1-1; possibly TRBD1 for D (5 bases). The germline gives CDR1 SEHNR, CDR2 FQNEAQ (reference sequence). V shed 0 bases and J shed 4 bases, with 9 bases lying between them. This CDR3 region has 14 residues. The CDR3 region is CASSLAQGGTEAFF. The CDR3 DNA reads as TGTGCCAGCAGCTTAGCTCAGGGTGGCACTGAAGCTTTCTTT.

The rearrangement links TRBV2 to TRBJ2-3; D perhaps matches TRBD2 (6 bases). CDR1 is SNHLY, CDR2 FYNNEI, per germline. The CDR3 extends over 14 amino acids. Trimming cost V 7 bases and J 0 bases, with 11 bases left between them. CDR3 sequence reads: CASTGTSSTDTQYF. CDR3 DNA: TGTGCCAGCACGGGGACTTCTAGCACAGATACGCAGTATTTT.

In DNA form, the CDR3 reads TGTGCCAGCTGGAGTTCTTTCCACGAGCAGTACTTC. Its translation: CASWSSFHEQYF. This sequence joins TRBV6-5 and TRBJ2-7; unclear D gene. Trimming pared 8 bases from V and 5 bases from J, leaving 13 bases between. There are 12 residues in the CDR3. Germline V lookup: CDR1 MNHEY, CDR2 SVGAGI.

The chain employs TRBV7-8 and TRBJ2-1; D might be TRBD1 (5 bases). The V end was cut by 3 bases, the J end by 2 bases, with 8 bases between. The germline gives CDR1 SGHVS, CDR2 FQNEAQ. This CDR3 comprises 14 residues. The DNA of the CDR3 is TGTGCCAGCAGCTTCCAGGACACCTACAATGAGCAGTTCTTC. Protein: CASSFQDTYNEQFF.

J is TRBJ2-7 and V is TRBV2, with 9 bases aligning to TRBD2. From germline, CDR1 is SNHLY and CDR2 FYNNEI. V was clipped by 6 bases and J by 1 base; unmatched bases: 10. This CDR3 is 16 amino acids long. Written as DNA, the CDR3 is TGTGCCAGCAGCCAGATGATCCTAGCGGGATCCTACGAGCAGTACTTC. Its protein product is CASSQMILAGSYEQYF.